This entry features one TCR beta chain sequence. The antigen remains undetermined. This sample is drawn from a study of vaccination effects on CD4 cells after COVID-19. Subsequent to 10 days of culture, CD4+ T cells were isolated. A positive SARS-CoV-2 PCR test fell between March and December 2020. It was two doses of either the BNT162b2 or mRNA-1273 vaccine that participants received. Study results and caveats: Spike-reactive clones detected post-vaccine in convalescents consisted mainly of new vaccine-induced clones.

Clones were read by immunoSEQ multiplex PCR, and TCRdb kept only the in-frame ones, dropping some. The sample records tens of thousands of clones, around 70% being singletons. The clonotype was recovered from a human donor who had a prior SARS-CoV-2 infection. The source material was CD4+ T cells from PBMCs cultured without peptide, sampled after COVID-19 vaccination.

CDR3 coding DNA: TGTGCCAGCAGCTTAGGGGGATGGTTGAACTATGGCTACACCTTC. Protein product: CASSLGGWLNYGYTF. The J gene is TRBJ1-2, the V gene TRBV11-3, with no clear D. Trimming left V 1 base short and J 2 bases short, with 11 bases between. The length of the CDR3 is 15 residues. Looked up from germline, CDR1 is SGHNT and CDR2 is YENEEA.